The 18 T cell receptor beta chains below all came from one sample that was sequenced in a study of blood T cell repertoires in COVID-19. Assay: immunoSEQ multiplex PCR; the TCRdb copy retains only in-frame clones and omits some. Among 84,000 or so clones listed, 87% were seen once. The sample was peripheral blood. The receptors shown here come from a man aged 60 to 69 with acute or convalescent COVID-19.

This chain links TRBV19 with TRBJ1-1; a possible D gene is TRBD1 (6 bases). With 10 bases removed from V and 6 bases from J, the gap between germline ends came to 24 bases. Germline CDR1 reads LNHDA; CDR2 reads SQIVND (reference sequence). The CDR3 runs to 15 residues. The CDR3 nucleotides read TGTGCCACCCTGAGGGGGGGCGCTCCGATACCTGAAGCTTTCTTT. It yields the protein CATLRGGAPIPEAFF.

The gene calls are TRBV6-1 and TRBJ1-2; D may be TRBD1 (6 bases). The CDR3 length is 14 residues. Germline-derived CDR1 and CDR2 are MNHNS and SASEGT. V was cut by 1 base and J by 3 bases, with 9 bases left in between. Here the CDR3 DNA reads TGTGCCAGCAGTGAAGGGCAGGGGTACTATGGCTACACCTTC. It encodes CASSEGQGYYGYTF.

This chain joins TRBV19 and TRBJ1-1, with 7 bases fitting TRBD1. This CDR3 has 15 amino acids. Germline lookup yields CDR1 LNHDA and CDR2 SQIVND (reference sequence). V was clipped by 6 bases and J by 1 base; unmatched bases: 8. The CDR3 region is CASRPPGQSNTEAFF. CDR3 DNA sequence: TGTGCCAGTAGGCCCCCGGGACAGTCGAACACTGAAGCTTTCTTT.

V is TRBV7-2 and J is TRBJ1-2, with 7 bases lining up with TRBD1. The J segment lost 8 bases and the V segment lost 5 bases, leaving 11 bases of the junction unmatched. The CDR3 extends over 14 amino acids. Germline CDR1 reads SGHTA; CDR2 reads FQGNSA. Here the CDR3 reads CASSTGTALRGYTF. The DNA for the CDR3 is TGTGCCAGCAGCACCGGGACAGCCCTTCGGGGCTACACCTTC. Combining the CDR3 with reference TRBV7-2 and TRBJ1-2 gives the whole variable domain GAGVSQSPSNKVTEKGKDVELRCDPISGHTALYWYRQSLGQGLEFLIYFQGNSAPDKSGLPSDRFSAERTGGSVSTLTIQRTQQEDSAVYLCASSTGTALRGYTFGSGTRLTVV.

The chain joins TRBV6-5 to TRBJ1-5, with D possibly being TRBD1 (5 bases). This CDR3 contains 14 residues. V gave up 2 bases and J gave up 3 bases, with 8 bases separating them. Germline V gene sequence: CDR1 MNHEY, CDR2 SVGAGI. CDR3 in amino acids: CASSYAGPNQPQHF. The CDR3 nucleotides are TGTGCCAGCAGTTACGCGGGGCCCAATCAGCCCCAGCATTTT.

CDR3 DNA sequence: TGTGCCAGCAGCTTAGGGACAGCGAACACCGGGGAGCTGTTTTTT. This codes for CASSLGTANTGELFF. This chain connects TRBV7-2 to TRBJ2-2, with D perhaps matching TRBD1 (6 bases). The CDR3 has 15 residues. Germline V lookup: CDR1 SGHTA, CDR2 FQGNSA. V lost 1 base and J lost 0, with 6 bases in between.

The rearrangement uses TRBV18 and TRBJ1-5, with D possibly matching TRBD1 (6 bases). The CDR3 contains 16 residues. The germline V gene has CDR1 KGHSH and CDR2 LQKENI. Trimming shortened V by 6 bases and J by 0 bases, and 15 bases separated the two germline ends. The chain's CDR3 is CASSHYREHSNQPQHF. The CDR3 nucleotides read TGTGCCAGCTCGCATTACAGGGAGCATAGCAATCAGCCCCAGCATTTT.

This chain joins TRBV19 and TRBJ2-3, with TRBD2 matching over 8 bases. The CDR3 is 15 residues long. V dropped 10 bases and J dropped 3; count of bases not matched to a gene: 12. CDR1 and CDR2 (germline): LNHDA, SQIVND (reference sequence). Here the CDR3 reads CATSSRGGRTDTQYF. DNA of the CDR3: TGTGCCACCTCATCCCGCGGGGGGAGGACAGATACGCAGTATTTT.

The genes are TRBV11-2 and TRBJ2-1; a weak D match, TRBD1 (5 bases). Trimming removed 0 bases at V and 14 bases at J, with 17 bases between. The CDR3 covers 14 residues. The V gene's germline CDR1 is SGHAT and CDR2 FQNNGV. In DNA, the CDR3 is TGTGCCAGCAGCTTAGAAGTCGGCAGGGTCGAAAAGTTCTTC. This gives the protein CASSLEVGRVEKFF. The full variable domain, its missing parts supplied by reference TRBV11-2 and TRBJ2-1, is EAGVAQSPRYKIIEKRQSVAFWCNPISGHATLYWYQQILGQGPKLLIQFQNNGVVDDSQLPKDRFSAERLKGVDSTLKIQPAKLEDSAVYLCASSLEVGRVEKFFGPGTRLTVL.

This chain uses TRBV2 with TRBJ1-4; D may be TRBD1 (6 bases). The CDR3 runs 16 residues. The germline V gene encodes CDR1 SNHLY and CDR2 FYNNEI. Between the trimmed V and J ends, which lost 6 bases and 1 base, there was a span of 15 bases. In DNA, the CDR3 is TGTGCCAGCAGCCGGGACACCCCAAAAACTAATGAAAAACTGTTTTTT. Encoded protein: CASSRDTPKTNEKLFF.

The V call is TRBV27, the J call TRBJ1-1; maybe TRBD1 (5 bases). V was pared by 1 base and J by 5 bases, with 14 bases between. Germline loops: CDR1 MNHEY, CDR2 SMNVEV (reference sequence). The CDR3 sequence is 15 residues long. As DNA, the CDR3 is TGTGCCAGCAGTTTATACCCCTCGGGGGGGACTGAAGCTTTCTTT. This sequence encodes CASSLYPSGGTEAFF.

In its sample, this clone was seen a few times. J is TRBJ2-1 and V is TRBV18, with unresolved D. CDR3 length equals 16 residues. Germline V lookup: CDR1 KGHSH, CDR2 LQKENI. V was pared by 0 bases and J by 7 bases, with 16 bases between. CDR3 amino acids: CASSPPSSTRLNEQFF. CDR3 nucleotide sequence: TGTGCCAGCTCACCACCGAGCTCGACACGCTTGAATGAGCAGTTCTTC.

The rearrangement links TRBV7-2 to TRBJ1-5; D ambiguous. The CDR3 extends over 12 amino acids. Between the trimmed V and J ends, which lost 2 bases and 7 bases, there was a span of 6 bases. CDR1 is SGHTA and CDR2 is FQGNSA in the germline V gene. In DNA, the CDR3 is TGTGCCAGCAGCTTACCCCTGCAGCCCCAGCATTTT. Encoded protein: CASSLPLQPQHF.

CDR3 DNA sequence: TGTGCCTGGAACGTAGATGTACAGGGGGCATCTGTGTCACCGAACACTGAAGCTTTCTTT. Amino acid sequence: CAWNVDVQGASVSPNTEAFF. The chain joins TRBV30 to TRBJ1-1, with 9 positions matching TRBD1. From germline, CDR1 is GTSNPN and CDR2 SVGIG (reference sequence). There are 20 residues in the CDR3. The V segment lost 4 bases and the J segment 1 base; nucleotides outside the gene matches: 22.

The rearrangement uses TRBV11-2 and TRBJ1-5, with a possible D match to TRBD1 (5 bases). Germline loops: CDR1 SGHAT, CDR2 FQNNGV. Trimming removed 1 base from V and 2 bases from J, with 6 bases in between. This CDR3 comprises 14 residues. The CDR3 DNA sequence: TGTGCCAGCAGCTTAGGGGGGGGCAATCAGCCCCAGCATTTT. Translating it yields CASSLGGGNQPQHF.

This clone was found once. The V call is TRBV29-1, the J call TRBJ2-7, with 8 bases identical to TRBD1. This CDR3 has 14 amino acids. V lost 4 bases to trimming and J lost 0 bases; unmatched junction nucleotides: 5. From germline, CDR1 is SQVTM and CDR2 ANQGSEA. The CDR3 sequence: CSVAGGQVSYEQYF. CDR3 nucleotide sequence: TGCAGCGTTGCTGGGGGACAGGTCTCCTACGAGCAGTACTTC.

The V call is TRBV5-4, the J call TRBJ2-1, with D possibly being TRBD2 (7 bases). From germline, CDR1 is SGHNT and CDR2 YYREEE (reference sequence). This CDR3 has 17 residues. Trimming shortened V by 5 bases and J by 0 bases, and 18 bases separated the two germline ends. CDR3 in DNA: TGTGCCAGCAGACTGAGGGGGGGACCGAGCTCCTACAATGAGCAGTTCTTC. This codes for CASRLRGGPSSYNEQFF.

The chain links TRBV27 to TRBJ2-3; 10 nucleotides align to TRBD2. Trimming at V came to 3 bases and at J to 7 bases, leaving 7 bases not matched to a gene. CDR3 length: 15 residues. Germline CDR1 reads MNHEY; CDR2 reads SMNVEV (reference sequence). DNA for the CDR3: TGTGCCAGCAGTTTCAAAGCGGGGGGGATGAATACGCAGTATTTT. Translated, it gives CASSFKAGGMNTQYF.